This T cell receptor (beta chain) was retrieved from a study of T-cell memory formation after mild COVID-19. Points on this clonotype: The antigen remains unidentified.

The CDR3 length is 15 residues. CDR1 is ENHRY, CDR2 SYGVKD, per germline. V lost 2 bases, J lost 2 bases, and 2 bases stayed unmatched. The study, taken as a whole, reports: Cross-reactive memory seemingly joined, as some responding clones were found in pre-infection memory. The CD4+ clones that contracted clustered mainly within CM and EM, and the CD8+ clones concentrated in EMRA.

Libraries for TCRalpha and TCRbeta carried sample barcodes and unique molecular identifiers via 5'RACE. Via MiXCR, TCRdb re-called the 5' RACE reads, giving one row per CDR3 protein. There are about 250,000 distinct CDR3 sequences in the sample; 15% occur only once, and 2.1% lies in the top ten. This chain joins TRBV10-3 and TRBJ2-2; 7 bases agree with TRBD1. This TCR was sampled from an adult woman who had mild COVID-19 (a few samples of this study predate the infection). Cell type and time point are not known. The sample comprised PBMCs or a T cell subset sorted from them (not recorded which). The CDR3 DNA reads TGTGCCATCAGTGAGCAGGGGGTTAACACCGGGGAGCTGTTTTTT. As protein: CAISEQGVNTGELFF.